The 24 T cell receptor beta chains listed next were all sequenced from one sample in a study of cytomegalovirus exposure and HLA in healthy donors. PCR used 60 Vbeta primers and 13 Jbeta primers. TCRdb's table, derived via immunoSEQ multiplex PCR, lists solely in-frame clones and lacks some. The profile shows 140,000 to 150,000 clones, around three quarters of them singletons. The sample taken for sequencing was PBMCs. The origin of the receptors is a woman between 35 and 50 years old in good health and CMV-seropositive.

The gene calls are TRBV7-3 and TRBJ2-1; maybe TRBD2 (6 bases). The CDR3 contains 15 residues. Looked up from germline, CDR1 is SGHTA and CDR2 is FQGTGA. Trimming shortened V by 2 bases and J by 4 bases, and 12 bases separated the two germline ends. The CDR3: CASSLWRAGYNEQFF. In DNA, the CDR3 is TGTGCCAGCAGCTTATGGAGGGCGGGGTACAATGAGCAGTTCTTC.

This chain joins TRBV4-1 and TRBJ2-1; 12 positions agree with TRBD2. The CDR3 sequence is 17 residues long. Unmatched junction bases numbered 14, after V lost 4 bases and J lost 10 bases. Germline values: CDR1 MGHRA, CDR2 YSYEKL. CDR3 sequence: CASSLSLASGGAGEQFF. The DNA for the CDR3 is TGCGCCAGCAGCCTATCATTGGCTAGCGGGGGGGCAGGGGAGCAGTTCTTC.

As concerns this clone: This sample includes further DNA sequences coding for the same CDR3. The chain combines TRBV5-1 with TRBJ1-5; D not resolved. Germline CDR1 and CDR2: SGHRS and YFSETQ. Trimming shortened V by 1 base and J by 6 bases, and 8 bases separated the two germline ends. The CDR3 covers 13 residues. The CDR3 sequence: CASSLSSGQPQHF. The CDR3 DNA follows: TGCGCCAGCAGCTTGTCGAGTGGTCAGCCCCAGCATTTT.

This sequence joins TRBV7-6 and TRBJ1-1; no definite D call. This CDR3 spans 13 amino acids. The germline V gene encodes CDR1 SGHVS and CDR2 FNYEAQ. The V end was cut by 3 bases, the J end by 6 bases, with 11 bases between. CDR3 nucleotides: TGTGCCAGCAGCTTCGGAGGCTTGGCTGAAGCTTTCTTT. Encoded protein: CASSFGGLAEAFF. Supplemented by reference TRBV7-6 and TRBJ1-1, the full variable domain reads GAGVSQSPRYKVTKRGQDVALRCDPISGHVSLYWYRQALGQGPEFLTYFNYEAQQDKSGLPNDRFSAERPEGSISTLTIQRTEQRDSAMYRCASSFGGLAEAFFGQGTRLTVV.

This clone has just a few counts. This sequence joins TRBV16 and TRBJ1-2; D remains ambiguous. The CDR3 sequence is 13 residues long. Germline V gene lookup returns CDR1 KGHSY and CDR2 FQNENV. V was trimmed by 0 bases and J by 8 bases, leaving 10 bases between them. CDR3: CASSQSMTGGYTF. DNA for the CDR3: TGTGCCAGCAGCCAATCGATGACGGGGGGCTACACCTTC. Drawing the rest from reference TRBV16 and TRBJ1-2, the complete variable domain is GEEVAQTPKHLVRGEGQKAKLYCAPIKGHSYVFWYQQVLKNEFKFLISFQNENVFDETGMPKERFSAKCLPNSPCSLEIQATKLEDSAVYFCASSQSMTGGYTFGSGTRLTVV.

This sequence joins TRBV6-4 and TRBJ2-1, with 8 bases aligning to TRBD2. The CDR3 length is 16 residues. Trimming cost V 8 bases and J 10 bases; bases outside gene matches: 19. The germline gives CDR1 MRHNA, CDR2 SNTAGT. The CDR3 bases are TGTGCCAGCTCCCCCCAAGCTAGCGGGCCCTCAGGGGAGCAGTTCTTC. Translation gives CASSPQASGPSGEQFF.

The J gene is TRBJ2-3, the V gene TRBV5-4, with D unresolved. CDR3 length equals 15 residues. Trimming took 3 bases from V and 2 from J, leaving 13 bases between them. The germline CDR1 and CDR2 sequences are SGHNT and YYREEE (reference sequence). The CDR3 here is CASSSDLADTDTQYF. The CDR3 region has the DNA TGTGCCAGCAGCTCTGATCTCGCGGACACAGATACGCAGTATTTT.

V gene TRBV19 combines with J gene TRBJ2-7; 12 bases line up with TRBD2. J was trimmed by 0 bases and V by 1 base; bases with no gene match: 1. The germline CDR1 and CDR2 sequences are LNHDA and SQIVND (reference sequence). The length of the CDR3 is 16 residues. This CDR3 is CASSIGLAGASYEQYF. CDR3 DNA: TGTGCCAGTAGTATAGGACTAGCGGGGGCCTCCTACGAGCAGTACTTC.

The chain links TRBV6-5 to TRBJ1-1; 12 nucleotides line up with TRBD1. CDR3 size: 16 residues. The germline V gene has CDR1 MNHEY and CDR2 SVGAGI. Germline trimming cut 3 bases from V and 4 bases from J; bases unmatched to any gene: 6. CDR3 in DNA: TGTGCCAGCAGTTATGGGGGGACAGGGGGCGGCACTGAAGCTTTCTTT. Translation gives CASSYGGTGGGTEAFF.

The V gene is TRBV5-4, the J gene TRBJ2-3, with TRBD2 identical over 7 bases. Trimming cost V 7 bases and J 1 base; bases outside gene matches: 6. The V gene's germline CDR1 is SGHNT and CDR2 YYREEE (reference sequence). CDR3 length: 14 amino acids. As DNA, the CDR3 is TGTGCCAGCGACTCCGCGGGAGGCACAGATACGCAGTATTTT. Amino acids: CASDSAGGTDTQYF.

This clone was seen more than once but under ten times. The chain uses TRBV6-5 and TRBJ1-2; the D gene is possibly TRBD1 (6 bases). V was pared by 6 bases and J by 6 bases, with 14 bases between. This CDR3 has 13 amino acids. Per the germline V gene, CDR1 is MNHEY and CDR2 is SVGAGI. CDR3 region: CASRPPGGHGYTF. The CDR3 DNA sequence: TGTGCCAGCAGACCCCCGGGGGGCCATGGCTACACCTTC.

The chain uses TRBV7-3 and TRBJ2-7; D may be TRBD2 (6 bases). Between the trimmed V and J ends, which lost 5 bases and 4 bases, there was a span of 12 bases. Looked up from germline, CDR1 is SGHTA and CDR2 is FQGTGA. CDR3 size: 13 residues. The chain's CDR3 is CASSVGGMYEQYF. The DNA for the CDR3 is TGTGCCAGCAGCGTTGGGGGGATGTACGAGCAGTACTTC.

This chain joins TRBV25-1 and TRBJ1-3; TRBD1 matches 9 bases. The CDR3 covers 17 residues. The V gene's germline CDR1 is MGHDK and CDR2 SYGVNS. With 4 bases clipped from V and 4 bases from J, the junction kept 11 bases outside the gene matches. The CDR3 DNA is TGTGCCAGCAGTGCAAAGCCCGGGACAGGGTTCGGAAACACCATATATTTT. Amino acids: CASSAKPGTGFGNTIYF.

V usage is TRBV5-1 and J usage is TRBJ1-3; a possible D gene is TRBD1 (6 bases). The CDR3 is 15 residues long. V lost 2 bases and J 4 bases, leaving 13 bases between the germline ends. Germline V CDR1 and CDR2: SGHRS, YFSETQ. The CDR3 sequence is CASSFMPGEGNTIYF. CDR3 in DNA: TGCGCCAGCAGCTTTATGCCAGGGGAAGGAAACACCATATATTTT.

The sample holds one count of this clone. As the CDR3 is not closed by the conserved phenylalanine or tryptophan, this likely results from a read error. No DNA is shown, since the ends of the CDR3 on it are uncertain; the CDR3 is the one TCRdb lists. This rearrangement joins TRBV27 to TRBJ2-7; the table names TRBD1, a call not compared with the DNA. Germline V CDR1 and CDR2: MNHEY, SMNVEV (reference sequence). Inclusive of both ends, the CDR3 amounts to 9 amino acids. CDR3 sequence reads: CASSRQGAA.

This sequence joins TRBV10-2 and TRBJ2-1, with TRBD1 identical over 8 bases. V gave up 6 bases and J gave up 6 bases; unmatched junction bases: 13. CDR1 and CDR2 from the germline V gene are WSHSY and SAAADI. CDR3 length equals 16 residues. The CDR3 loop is CASSPLGGQVPNEQFF. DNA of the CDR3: TGCGCCAGCAGCCCTTTGGGGGGACAGGTTCCCAATGAGCAGTTCTTC.

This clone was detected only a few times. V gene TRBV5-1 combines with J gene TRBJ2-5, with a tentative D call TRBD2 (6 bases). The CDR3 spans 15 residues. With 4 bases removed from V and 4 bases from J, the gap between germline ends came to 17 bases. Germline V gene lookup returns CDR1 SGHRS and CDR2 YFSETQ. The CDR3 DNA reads TGCGCCAGCAGCCGCTACGGAGGGGAGACAGAGACCCAGTACTTC. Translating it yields CASSRYGGETETQYF.

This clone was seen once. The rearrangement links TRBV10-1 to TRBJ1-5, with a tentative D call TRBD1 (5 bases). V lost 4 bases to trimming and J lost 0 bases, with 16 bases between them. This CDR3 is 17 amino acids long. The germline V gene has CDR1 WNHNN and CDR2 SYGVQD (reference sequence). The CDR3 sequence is CASSGRGTTLSNQPQHF. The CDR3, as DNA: TGCGCCAGCAGTGGGCGGGGGACGACCCTTAGCAATCAGCCCCAGCATTTT.

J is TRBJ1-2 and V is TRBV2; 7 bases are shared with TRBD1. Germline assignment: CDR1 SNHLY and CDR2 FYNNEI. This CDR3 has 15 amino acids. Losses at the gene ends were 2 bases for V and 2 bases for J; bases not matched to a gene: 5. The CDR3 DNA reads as TGTGCCAGCAGTGAAAGAGGGGGCCTCAACTATGGCTACACCTTC. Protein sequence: CASSERGGLNYGYTF.

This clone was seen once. In DNA form, the CDR3 reads TGTGCCAGCAGCGCCAGGGGGTCAGATACGCAGTATTTT. It translates to CASSARGSDTQYF. This chain connects TRBV11-3 to TRBJ2-3; 7 bases agree with TRBD1. The germline V gene encodes CDR1 SGHNT and CDR2 YENEEA. CDR3 length equals 13 residues. V was pared by 5 bases and J by 4 bases, with 3 bases of the junction left unmatched.

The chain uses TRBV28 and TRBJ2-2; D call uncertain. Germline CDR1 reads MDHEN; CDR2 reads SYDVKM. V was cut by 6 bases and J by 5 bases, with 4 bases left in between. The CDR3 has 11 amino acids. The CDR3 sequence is CASSVTGELFF. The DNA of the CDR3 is TGTGCCAGCAGCGTTACCGGGGAGCTGTTTTTT. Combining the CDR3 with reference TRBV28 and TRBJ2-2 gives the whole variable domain DVKVTQSSRYLVKRTGEKVFLECVQDMDHENMFWYRQDPGLGLRLIYFSYDVKMKEKGDIPEGYSVSREKKERFSLILESASTNQTSMYLCASSVTGELFFGEGSRLTVL.

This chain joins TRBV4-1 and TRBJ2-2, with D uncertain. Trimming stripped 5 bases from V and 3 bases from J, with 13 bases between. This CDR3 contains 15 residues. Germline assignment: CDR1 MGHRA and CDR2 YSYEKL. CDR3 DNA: TGCGCCAGCAGCTTGAACTCCGTGCACACCGGGGAGCTGTTTTTT. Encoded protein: CASSLNSVHTGELFF.

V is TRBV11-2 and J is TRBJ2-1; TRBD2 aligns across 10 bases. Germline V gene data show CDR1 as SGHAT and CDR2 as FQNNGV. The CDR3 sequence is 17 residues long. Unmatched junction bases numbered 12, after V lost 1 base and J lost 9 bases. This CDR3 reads CASSLAWSGGALGEQFF. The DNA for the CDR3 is TGTGCCAGCAGCTTAGCGTGGAGCGGGGGGGCCTTGGGTGAGCAGTTCTTC.

CDR3: CASSRGRNEKLFF. The CDR3 DNA reads TGTGCCAGCAGTCGCGGGAGAAATGAAAAACTGTTTTTT. The chain employs TRBV6-5 and TRBJ1-4; D is undetermined. The V end lost 5 bases, the J end lost 5 bases, and 9 bases lay between the germline ends. Germline assignment: CDR1 MNHEY and CDR2 SVGAGI. The CDR3 has 13 amino acids.